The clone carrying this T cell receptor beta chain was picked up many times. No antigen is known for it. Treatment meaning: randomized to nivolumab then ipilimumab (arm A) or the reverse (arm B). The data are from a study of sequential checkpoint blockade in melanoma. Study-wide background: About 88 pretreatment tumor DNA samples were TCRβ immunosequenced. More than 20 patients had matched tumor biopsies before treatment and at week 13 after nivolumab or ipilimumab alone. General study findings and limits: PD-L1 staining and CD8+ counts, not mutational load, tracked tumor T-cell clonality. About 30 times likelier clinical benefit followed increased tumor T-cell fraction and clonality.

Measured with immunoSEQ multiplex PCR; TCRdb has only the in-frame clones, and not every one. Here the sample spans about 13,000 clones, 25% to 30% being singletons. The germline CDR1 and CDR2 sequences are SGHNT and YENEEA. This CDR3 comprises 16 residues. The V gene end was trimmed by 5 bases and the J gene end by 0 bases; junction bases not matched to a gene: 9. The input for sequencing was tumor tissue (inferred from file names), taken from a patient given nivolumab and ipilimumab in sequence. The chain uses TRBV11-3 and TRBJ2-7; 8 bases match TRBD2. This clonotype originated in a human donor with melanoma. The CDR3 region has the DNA TGTGCCAGCAGCCGGAGCGGGAGTTACCTCTCCTACGAGCAGTACTTC. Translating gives CASSRSGSYLSYEQYF.